The clone carrying this T cell receptor (beta chain) was counted ten times or more. Its antigen is as yet unknown. This specimen belongs to a study of breast tumors, draining lymph nodes, adjacent tissues. Study-wide points: Tumors had less TCR diversity than lymph nodes, more than nontumor tissue. Data fit most tumor T cells coming from lymph node, expanding in tumor. Compared with basal-like, luminal-like tumors shared significantly more repertoire with nontumor tissue.

TCRdb reanalysed the multiplex PCR reads using MiXCR and keeps one entry per CDR3 protein. This table has approximately 100,000 distinct CDR3 sequences, 21% appearing once. Samples came from axillary lymph nodes draining the breast cancer. The sequence was obtained from a female donor with breast cancer. Some clones in this sample may be carry-over from other donors' samples. Material: axillary lymph node tissue.

The CDR3 here is CASSRGGGLTQYF. The CDR3, as DNA: TGTGCCAGCAGCCGGGGGGGGGGGTTGACGCAGTATTTT. The chain carries TRBV7-2 and TRBJ2-3, with TRBD2 matching over 8 bases. The V and J ends lost 5 bases and 9 bases, in that order; junction bases with no gene match: 7. The germline gives CDR1 SGHTA, CDR2 FQGNSA. The CDR3 loop spans 13 amino acids.